This TCR beta chain stems from a study of T cells in Graves' hyperthyroidism and ophthalmopathy. Findings and caveats of the study: By a 13 V-J model, ophthalmopathy was set apart from stable hyperthyroidism. Most expanded thyroid clonotypes above 0.001 also appeared in blood.

Amplified regions were TCR beta CDR3 sequences from RNA transcripts. The HTBI primer set drove a first-round RT-PCR of the TCR CDR3. MiXCR, run by TCRdb on the multiplex PCR reads, gives a single entry per CDR3 protein. The data show under 350,000 distinct CDR3 sequences, roughly 15% seen once. This CDR3 comprises 17 residues. CDR1 and CDR2 (germline): SEHNR, FQNEAQ (reference sequence). J lost 0 bases, V lost 5 bases, and 10 bases had no gene match. As for this clonotype: Antigen unknown. A much larger clone differs by one base, so this may be a read error.

The sequencing sample was made of blood. This clonotype originated in a woman in her 30s with Graves' hyperthyroidism that later progressed to Graves' ophthalmopathy. The rearrangement joins TRBV7-9 to TRBJ2-4, with TRBD1 matching over 7 bases. DNA for the CDR3: TGTGCCAGCAGCGGGGGACAGTTCACTCTAGCCAAAAACATTCAGTACTTC. It translates to CASSGGQFTLAKNIQYF.